These T cell receptor beta chains were read from a single sample in a study of shared clonotypes between healthy human individuals. The protocol was immunoSEQ multiplex PCR, while the TCRdb copy is restricted to in-frame clones and leaves out a portion. The table shows hundreds of thousands of clones, with 74% occurring only once. Sequencing was carried out using memory CD4+ T cells sorted from blood. The receptor source for this set is a woman aged 25 to 39 in good health. The CDR3 runs from the conserved cysteine through the conserved F or W. A D gene is named only where the DNA matches it firmly. Not all rows give a size; the values are once, few, many and, for expanded clones, a class.

D	size	V	J	DNA	CDR3
.	.	TRBV28	TRBJ2-3	TGTGCCAGCAGTGATGCGGACCGACATAGAGATACGCAGTATTTT	CASSDADRHRDTQYF
TRBD1	.	TRBV27	TRBJ1-2	TGTGCCAGCAGGGGACAGCTAAACTATGGCTGCACCTTC	CASRGQLNYGCTF
TRBD1	.	TRBV29-1	TRBJ2-7	TGCAGCGTTGGACAGGGGCACTACGAGCAGTACTTC	CSVGQGHYEQYF
.	.	TRBV7-9	TRBJ2-7	TGTGCCAGCAGCTTGTCAATAGAGCAGTACTTC	CASSLSIEQYF
.	.	TRBV7-2	TRBJ2-7	TGTGCCAGCAGCTTACGGGACAAAAGTCGCTACGAGCAGTACTTC	CASSLRDKSRYEQYF
.	.	TRBV19	TRBJ1-4	TGTGCCAGTAGTCCCGGGACGGAGCTAGTAGGACTGTTTTTT	CASSPGTELVGLFF
.	.	TRBV27	TRBJ1-1	TGTGCCAGCAGTTTTTTGCATCTAGGTAACACTGAAGCTTTCTTT	CASSFLHLGNTEAFF
TRBD1	.	TRBV5-1	TRBJ1-4	TGCGCCAGCAGCCTACAGGGGAGGATGGAGGAAAAACTGTTTTTT	CASSLQGRMEEKLFF
.	once	TRBV1	TRBJ1-5	TGCACCAGCAAGGCCCCAAGGGGGGGCAATCAGCCCCAGCATTTT	CTSKAPRGGNQPQHF
.	once	TRBV28	TRBJ2-3	TGTGCCAGCAGTGCACCACTCGGACGAATTGCGCAGTATTTT	CASSAPLGRIAQYF
TRBD1	.	TRBV11-2	TRBJ2-7	TGTGCCAGCAGCTCGGGACAGGGGTACAACGAGCAGTACTTC	CASSSGQGYNEQYF
.	.	TRBV4-2	TRBJ1-5	TGTGCCAGCAGCCAAGTCATAGGCGACCAGCCCCAGCATTTT	CASSQVIGDQPQHF
.	.	TRBV14	TRBJ1-1	TGTGCCAGCAGCCAAGATCTTGGGAGATTGAACACTGAAGCTTTCTTT	CASSQDLGRLNTEAFF
.	.	TRBV6-5	TRBJ1-1	TGTGCCAGCAGTCGGGACCGAGTGAACACTGAAGCTTTCTTT	CASSRDRVNTEAFF
TRBD2	.	TRBV19	TRBJ2-7	TGTGCCAGTAGTCCCCGGGGACTAGCGGCCTACGAGCAGTACTTC	CASSPRGLAAYEQYF
TRBD1	.	TRBV9	TRBJ1-2	TGTGCCAGCAGCACTACGGGACAGGGAAGCGGTGGCTACACCTTC	CASSTTGQGSGGYTF
.	.	TRBV6-4	TRBJ2-1	TGTGCCAGCAGTGTTTCTGAGGGAACAAATGAGCAGTTCTTC	CASSVSEGTNEQFF
.	.	TRBV2	TRBJ2-7	TGTGCCAGCAGTGAAAGCGGAGTTCGGTTGTACGAGCAGTACTTC	CASSESGVRLYEQYF
.	.	TRBV2	TRBJ2-1	TGTGCCAGCAGTGGCGAGGGATTCTACAATGAGCAGTTCTTC	CASSGEGFYNEQFF
.	.	TRBV5-4	TRBJ2-7	TGTGCCAGCAGCCCGGCAGAGGGAGAAGAGCAGTACTTC	CASSPAEGEEQYF
.	many	TRBV10-3	TRBJ1-2	TGTGCCATCAGTGAAGCCACAGGGAGCTATGGCTACACCTTC	CAISEATGSYGYTF
.	.	TRBV15	TRBJ1-5	TGTGCCACCAGCAGAGGTGAATTCCGAAATCAGCCCCAGCATTTT	CATSRGEFRNQPQHF
.	.	TRBV28	TRBJ1-1	TGTGCCAGCAGTTTATTTAGGGGGACTGAAGCTTTCTTT	CASSLFRGTEAFF
.	few	TRBV4-1	TRBJ1-1	TGCGCCAGCAGGTTCCAGGGGAACACTGAAGCTTTCTTT	CASRFQGNTEAFF
.	once	TRBV27	TRBJ1-4	TGTGCCAGCAGCGACGTTAAAGAAGGGGCTAATGAAAAACTGTTTTTT	CASSDVKEGANEKLFF
.	.	TRBV5-4	TRBJ2-5	TGTGCCAGCAGCATACAGGGAAAAGAGACCCAGTACTTC	CASSIQGKETQYF
TRBD2	.	TRBV4-2	TRBJ2-3	TGTGCCAGCAGCGTCACTAGCGGGAGCACAGATACGCAGTATTTT	CASSVTSGSTDTQYF
TRBD1	.	TRBV28	TRBJ2-3	TGTGCCAGCAGTTCGATATCCCGGACAGGGAGTAAAGATACGCAGTATTTT	CASSSISRTGSKDTQYF